A single sample gave rise to the 24 T cell receptor beta chains below, sequenced in a study of cytomegalovirus exposure and HLA in healthy donors. The study ran its PCR with 60 Vbeta and 13 Jbeta primers. Assay used: immunoSEQ multiplex PCR; TCRdb lists only in-frame clones, some missing. The repertoire holds 55,000 to 70,000 clones, with about 60% as singletons. The material sequenced was PBMCs. These TCRs come from a woman between 50 and 59 years old in good health and CMV-seronegative.

This clone showed up just a few times. J is TRBJ1-4 and V is TRBV29-1; TRBD1 aligns across 10 bases. Germline CDR1 SQVTM, CDR2 ANQGSEA. This CDR3 is built from 13 residues. J gave up 8 bases and V 6 bases, and 6 bases lay outside the gene matches. The DNA of the CDR3 is TGCAGCGTCGAGACAGGGGGCGCAGAAAAACTGTTTTTT. Translation: CSVETGGAEKLFF.

V gene TRBV30 combines with J gene TRBJ1-5; D perhaps matches TRBD1 (6 bases). CDR1 is GTSNPN and CDR2 is SVGIG in the germline V gene (reference sequence). The V end was cut by 3 bases, the J end by 6 bases, with 21 bases between. This CDR3 region has 16 residues. Here the CDR3 reads CAWRPRTDSWGQPQHF. DNA of the CDR3: TGTGCCTGGAGACCTCGGACAGACTCCTGGGGTCAGCCCCAGCATTTT.

This clone has a handful of counts. The chain joins TRBV25-1 to TRBJ2-1; 13 bases align to TRBD2. Germline CDR1 is MGHDK and CDR2 is SYGVNS. The CDR3 runs 14 residues. J gave up 9 bases and V 7 bases, and 6 bases lay outside the gene matches. The CDR3 region is CASTGLAGEGEQFF. CDR3 coding DNA: TGTGCCAGCACTGGACTAGCGGGAGAGGGTGAGCAGTTCTTC.

The V call is TRBV6-1, the J call TRBJ2-7; weak D call: TRBD2 (5 bases). CDR1 and CDR2 from the germline V gene are MNHNS and SASEGT. This CDR3 comprises 12 residues. Trimming left V 0 bases short and J 7 bases short, with 7 bases between. CDR3 residues: CASSEASAEQYF. The CDR3 DNA is TGTGCCAGCAGTGAAGCTAGCGCAGAGCAGTACTTC.

The chain carries TRBV7-9 and TRBJ2-5, with D tentatively TRBD2 (6 bases). Germline V gene lookup returns CDR1 SEHNR and CDR2 FQNEAQ (reference sequence). The CDR3 is 15 residues long. Trimming removed 5 bases from V and 3 bases from J, with 16 bases in between. Written as DNA, the CDR3 is TGTGCCAGCAGCGCAGACTTAGCGGAGGAAGAGACCCAGTACTTC. Residues: CASSADLAEEETQYF.

The chain couples TRBV29-1 to TRBJ2-1; TRBD2 aligns across 11 bases. V lost 6 bases, J lost 0 bases, and 7 bases stayed unmatched. Germline V CDR1 and CDR2: SQVTM, ANQGSEA. CDR3 size: 16 residues. The CDR3: CSVERGLADSYNEQFF. In DNA form, the CDR3 reads TGCAGCGTAGAGAGGGGACTAGCGGACTCCTACAATGAGCAGTTCTTC.

The genes are TRBV5-1 and TRBJ1-4; 8 positions agree with TRBD1. Germline-derived CDR1 and CDR2 are SGHRS and YFSETQ. CDR3 length: 15 amino acids. V lost 2 bases, J lost 3 bases, and 3 bases stayed unmatched. The DNA for the CDR3 is TGCGCCAGCAGCTTCCAGGGGGCGGCTAATGAAAAACTGTTTTTT. Its translation is CASSFQGAANEKLFF. Drawing the rest from reference TRBV5-1 and TRBJ1-4, the complete variable domain is KAGVTQTPRYLIKTRGQQVTLSCSPISGHRSVSWYQQTPGQGLQFLFEYFSETQRNKGNFPGRFSGRQFSNSRSEMNVSTLELGDSALYLCASSFQGAANEKLFFGSGTQLSVL.

This clone has only one observation. J is TRBJ1-4 and V is TRBV7-2, with a tentative D call TRBD1 (6 bases). The CDR3 spans 13 residues. CDR1 is SGHTA, CDR2 FQGNSA, per germline. Between the trimmed V and J ends, which lost 5 bases and 8 bases, there was a span of 12 bases. The CDR3 DNA sequence: TGTGCCAGCAGCCCTCGGACAGAAGAAAAACTGTTTTTT. The encoded protein is CASSPRTEEKLFF.

This chain connects TRBV19 to TRBJ1-4, with TRBD1 as a possible D gene (5 bases). Per germline, CDR1 LNHDA and CDR2 SQIVND (reference sequence). V was cut by 7 bases and J by 1 base, with 10 bases left in between. CDR3 length equals 14 residues. In DNA form, the CDR3 reads TGTGCCAGTACTCCAGGGTTAACTAATGAAAAACTGTTTTTT. As protein: CASTPGLTNEKLFF. The variable domain in full, with the rest retrieved from reference TRBV19 and TRBJ1-4, is DGGITQSPKYLFRKEGQNVTLSCEQNLNHDAMYWYRQDPGQGLRLIYYSQIVNDFQKGDIAEGYSVSREKKESFPLTVTSAQKNPTAFYLCASTPGLTNEKLFFGSGTQLSVL.

The chain employs TRBV18 and TRBJ2-3; weak D call: TRBD2 (6 bases). The ends were cut back, 2 bases at V and 6 bases at J, with 6 bases in the middle. This CDR3 is built from 12 residues. Germline lookup yields CDR1 KGHSH and CDR2 LQKENI. As DNA, the CDR3 is TGTGCCAGCTCACCAGGGGGGGATACGCAGTATTTT. Encoded protein: CASSPGGDTQYF.

The J gene is TRBJ1-2, the V gene TRBV30; TRBD1 aligns across 8 bases. The CDR3 loop spans 15 amino acids. V gave up 3 bases and J gave up 5 bases; unmatched junction bases: 11. CDR1 and CDR2 from the germline V gene are GTSNPN and SVGIG (reference sequence). The CDR3 DNA reads as TGTGCCTGGAGGCCTCAGGGGGCGGAGGAGTATGGCTACACCTTC. Translating gives CAWRPQGAEEYGYTF.

This clone occurred a few times. V and J are TRBV9 and TRBJ2-7; D is ambiguous. V was pared by 2 bases and J by 4 bases, with 10 bases between. Germline V gene data show CDR1 as SGDLS and CDR2 as YYNGEE. CDR3 size: 13 residues. The CDR3 coding sequence is TGTGCCAGCAGCGTGAGCCCAGGATACGAGCAGTACTTC. It is translated as CASSVSPGYEQYF.

The rearrangement links TRBV5-4 to TRBJ2-1, with TRBD2 identical over 10 bases. The CDR3 contains 16 residues. The V gene end was trimmed by 3 bases and the J gene end by 5 bases; junction bases not matched to a gene: 8. Germline lookup yields CDR1 SGHNT and CDR2 YYREEE (reference sequence). CDR3 nucleotides: TGTGCCAGCAGCTCTATGCTAGCGGGAGTACACAATGAGCAGTTCTTC. Its protein product is CASSSMLAGVHNEQFF.

V is TRBV11-1 and J is TRBJ1-2, with D possibly TRBD1 on 6 matching bases. The V end was cut by 5 bases, the J end by 2 bases, with 12 bases between. CDR3 size: 14 residues. Germline values: CDR1 SGHAT, CDR2 FQDESV (reference sequence). CDR3 sequence: CASSQGTLNYGYTF. The CDR3 DNA follows: TGTGCCAGCAGCCAGGGGACACTCAACTATGGCTACACCTTC.

The chain links TRBV29-1 to TRBJ1-1, with TRBD1 as a possible D gene (5 bases). The CDR3 length is 12 residues. Germline CDR1 SQVTM, CDR2 ANQGSEA. V lost 5 bases to trimming and J lost 1 base, with 8 bases between them. CDR3 bases: TGCAGCGTTAGGGGCGGGAACACTGAAGCTTTCTTT. It translates to CSVRGGNTEAFF.

CDR3: CASSQESGRAYNEQFF. In nucleotides, the CDR3 is TGCGCCAGCAGCCAAGAGAGCGGGAGGGCATACAATGAGCAGTTCTTC. The chain joins TRBV4-3 to TRBJ2-1, with 10 positions matching TRBD2. Germline lookup yields CDR1 LGHNA and CDR2 YSLEER. The junction had 3 bases not matched to a gene; V was cut back by 0 bases and J by 4 bases. There are 16 residues in the CDR3.

The rearrangement joins TRBV7-2 to TRBJ2-5; D is unclear. The DNA matches TRBJ2-7 better at its end, which makes the J call doubtful. The CDR3 contains 15 residues. CDR1 and CDR2 (germline): SGHTA, FQGNSA. CDR3 DNA sequence: TGTGCCAGCAGCTTCGCCCTCTCATGGGCGCACGAGCAGTACTTC. Translation: CASSFALSWAHEQYF.

This sequence joins TRBV10-3 and TRBJ1-1; tentatively, D is TRBD1 (6 bases). The CDR3 is 14 amino acids. Trimming removed 4 bases at V and 1 base at J, with 10 bases between. From germline, CDR1 is ENHRY and CDR2 SYGVKD. The CDR3 nucleotides are TGTGCCATCAGTGCCCAACAGGGGAACACTGAAGCTTTCTTT. This encodes CAISAQQGNTEAFF.

The gene calls are TRBV5-6 and TRBJ2-7, with TRBD2 matching over 7 bases. CDR3 size: 15 residues. Germline values: CDR1 SGHDT, CDR2 YYEEEE. J gave up 2 bases and V 0 bases, and 5 bases lay outside the gene matches. The CDR3 here is CASSLDRAGPYEQYF. The DNA for the CDR3 is TGTGCCAGCAGCTTGGACCGAGCGGGACCCTACGAGCAGTACTTC. Looking up the rest from reference TRBV5-6 and TRBJ2-7 gives the full variable domain: DAGVTQSPTHLIKTRGQQVTLRCSPKSGHDTVSWYQQALGQGPQFIFQYYEEEERQRGNFPDRFSGHQFPNYSSELNVNALLLGDSALYLCASSLDRAGPYEQYFGPGTRLTVT.

The chain links TRBV6-4 to TRBJ2-5, with D possibly matching TRBD2 (6 bases). The CDR3 is 13 residues long. CDR1 MRHNA and CDR2 SNTAGT come from the germline V gene. Trimming left V 6 bases short and J 4 bases short, with 12 bases between. In DNA, the CDR3 is TGTGCCAGCAGCAGGGACGGGGGAGAGACCCAGTACTTC. Protein sequence: CASSRDGGETQYF.

The V call is TRBV27, the J call TRBJ1-5, with TRBD1 matching 9 bases. Germline values: CDR1 MNHEY, CDR2 SMNVEV (reference sequence). The CDR3 is 14 amino acids. The trim removed 4 bases at V and 7 bases at J, leaving 5 bases unmatched. The CDR3: CASSSTGGGQPQHF. The CDR3 region has the DNA TGTGCCAGCAGTTCCACAGGGGGCGGGCAGCCCCAGCATTTT.

The rearrangement uses TRBV5-1 and TRBJ2-2; TRBD1 agrees at 7 bases. Germline values: CDR1 SGHRS, CDR2 YFSETQ. CDR3 length: 15 amino acids. J lost 5 bases, V lost 4 bases, and 8 bases had no gene match. The CDR3 DNA reads TGCGCCAGCAGCCATGGACAGGATCTGACCGGGGAGCTGTTTTTT. This gives the protein CASSHGQDLTGELFF.

The chain uses TRBV7-2 and TRBJ1-3; a possible D gene is TRBD1 (6 bases). CDR1 and CDR2 (germline): SGHTA, FQGNSA. V dropped 3 bases and J dropped 10 bases, with 13 bases sitting between them. This CDR3 comprises 13 residues. The chain's CDR3 is CASSFGQSGTIYF. The DNA of the CDR3 is TGTGCCAGCAGCTTCGGACAGTCCGGGACCATATATTTT.

The sample holds a few counts of this clone. The rearrangement uses TRBV4-1 and TRBJ1-4; the D gene is possibly TRBD1 (6 bases). This CDR3 is built from 15 residues. CDR1 is MGHRA and CDR2 is YSYEKL in the germline V gene. The V and J ends lost 4 bases and 8 bases respectively, with 17 bases between them. CDR3 protein: CASSRGPSETEKLFF. In DNA, the CDR3 is TGCGCCAGCAGCCGGGGGCCTTCCGAGACGGAAAAACTGTTTTTT.